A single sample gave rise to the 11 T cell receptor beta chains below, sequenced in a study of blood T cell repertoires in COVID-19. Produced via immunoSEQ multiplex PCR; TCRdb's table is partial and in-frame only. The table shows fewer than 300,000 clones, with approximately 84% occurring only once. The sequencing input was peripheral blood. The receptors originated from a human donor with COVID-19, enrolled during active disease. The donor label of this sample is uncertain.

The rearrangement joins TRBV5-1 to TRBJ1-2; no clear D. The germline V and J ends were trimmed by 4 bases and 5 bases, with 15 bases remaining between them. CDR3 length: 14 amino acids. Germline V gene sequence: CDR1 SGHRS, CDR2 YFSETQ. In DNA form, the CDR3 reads TGCGCCAGCAGCCAAACCACCCTCAGTTATGGCTACACCTTC. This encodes CASSQTTLSYGYTF.

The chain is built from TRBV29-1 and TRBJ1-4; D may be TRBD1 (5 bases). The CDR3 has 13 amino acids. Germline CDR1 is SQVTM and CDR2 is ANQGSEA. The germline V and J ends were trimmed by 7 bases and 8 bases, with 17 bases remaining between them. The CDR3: CSAGGTPSEKLFF. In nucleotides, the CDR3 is TGCAGCGCCGGGGGGACCCCATCCGAAAAACTGTTTTTT.

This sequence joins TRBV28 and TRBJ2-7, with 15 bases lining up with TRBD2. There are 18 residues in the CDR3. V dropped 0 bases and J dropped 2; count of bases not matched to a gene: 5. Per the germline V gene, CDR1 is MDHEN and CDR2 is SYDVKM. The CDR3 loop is CASSLWGLAGGSTYEQYF. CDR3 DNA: TGTGCCAGCAGTTTATGGGGACTAGCGGGAGGTTCTACCTACGAGCAGTACTTC.

The CDR3 sequence is CATSRVSSGGRNQPQHF. The CDR3 DNA is TGTGCCACCAGCAGAGTTTCGTCCGGGGGTCGGAATCAGCCCCAGCATTTT. V and J are TRBV15 and TRBJ1-5, with D perhaps TRBD1 (5 bases). The CDR3 has 17 amino acids. Per germline, CDR1 LNHNV and CDR2 YYDKDF (reference sequence). Trimming left V 1 base short and J 4 bases short, with 17 bases between.

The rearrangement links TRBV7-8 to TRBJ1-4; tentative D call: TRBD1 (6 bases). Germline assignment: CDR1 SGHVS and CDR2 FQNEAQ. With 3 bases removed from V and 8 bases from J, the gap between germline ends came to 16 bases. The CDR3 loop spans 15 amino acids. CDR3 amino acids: CASSFAQGSGEKLFF. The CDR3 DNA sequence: TGTGCCAGCAGCTTCGCGCAGGGGAGTGGCGAAAAACTGTTTTTT.

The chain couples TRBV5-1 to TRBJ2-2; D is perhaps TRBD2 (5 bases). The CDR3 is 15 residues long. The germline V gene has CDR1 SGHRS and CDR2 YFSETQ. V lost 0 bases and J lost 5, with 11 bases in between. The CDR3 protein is CASSLGTLGTGELFF. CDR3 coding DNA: TGCGCCAGCAGCTTGGGGACTTTGGGGACCGGGGAGCTGTTTTTT. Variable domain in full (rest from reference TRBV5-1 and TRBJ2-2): KAGVTQTPRYLIKTRGQQVTLSCSPISGHRSVSWYQQTPGQGLQFLFEYFSETQRNKGNFPGRFSGRQFSNSRSEMNVSTLELGDSALYLCASSLGTLGTGELFFGEGSRLTVL.

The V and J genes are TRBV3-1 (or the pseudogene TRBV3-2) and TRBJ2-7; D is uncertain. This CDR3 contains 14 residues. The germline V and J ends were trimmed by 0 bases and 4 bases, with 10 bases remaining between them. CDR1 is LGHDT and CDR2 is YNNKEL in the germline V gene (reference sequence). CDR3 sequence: CASSQDYSPYEQYF. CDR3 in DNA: TGTGCCAGCAGCCAAGATTATTCCCCTTACGAGCAGTACTTC.

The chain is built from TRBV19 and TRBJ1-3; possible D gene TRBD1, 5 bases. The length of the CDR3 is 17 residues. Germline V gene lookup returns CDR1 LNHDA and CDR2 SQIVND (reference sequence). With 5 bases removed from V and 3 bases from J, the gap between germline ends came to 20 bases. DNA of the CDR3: TGTGCCAGTAGTTCTCGGGGGTTCTCAACGGATGGAAACACCATATATTTT. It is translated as CASSSRGFSTDGNTIYF.

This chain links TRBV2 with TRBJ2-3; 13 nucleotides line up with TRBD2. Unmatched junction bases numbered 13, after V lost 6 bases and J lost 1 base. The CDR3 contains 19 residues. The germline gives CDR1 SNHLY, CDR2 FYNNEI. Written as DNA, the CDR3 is TGTGCCAGCAGCGACTGGACTAGCGGGGGCCAAGATCGCACAGATACGCAGTATTTT. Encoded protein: CASSDWTSGGQDRTDTQYF.

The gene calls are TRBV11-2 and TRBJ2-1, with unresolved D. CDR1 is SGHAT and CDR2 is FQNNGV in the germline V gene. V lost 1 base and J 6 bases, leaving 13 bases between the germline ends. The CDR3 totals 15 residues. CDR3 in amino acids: CASSLGAYTRNEQFF. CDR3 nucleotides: TGTGCCAGCAGCTTAGGAGCGTATACCCGCAATGAGCAGTTCTTC.

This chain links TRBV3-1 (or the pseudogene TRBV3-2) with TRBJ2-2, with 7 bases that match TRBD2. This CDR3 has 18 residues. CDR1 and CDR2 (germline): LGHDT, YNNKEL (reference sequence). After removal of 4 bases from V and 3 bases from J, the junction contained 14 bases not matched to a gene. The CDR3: CASSLQMRLAEHTGELFF. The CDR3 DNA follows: TGTGCCAGCAGCCTCCAGATGCGGCTAGCGGAGCACACCGGGGAGCTGTTTTTT.